This T cell receptor beta chain was profiled in a study of cytomegalovirus exposure and HLA in healthy donors. V dropped 3 bases and J dropped 4; count of bases not matched to a gene: 1. CDR1 is SGHRS, CDR2 YFSETQ, per germline. This CDR3 comprises 15 residues. This clone has only one observation. The primer mix had 60 Vbeta and 13 Jbeta primers. Data came from immunoSEQ multiplex PCR; TCRdb stores just in-frame clones and leaves some out. This table holds about 230,000 clones, about three quarters found once. The TCR comes from a boy aged 10-17 years in good health and CMV-seronegative. What was sequenced was PBMCs. The chain combines TRBV5-1 with TRBJ2-7; 16 positions agree with TRBD2. In DNA, the CDR3 is TGCGCCAGCAGCTCGGGACTAGCGGGAGGGTACGAGCAGTACTTC. Its protein is CASSSGLAGGYEQYF. The full variable domain, completed using reference TRBV5-1 and TRBJ2-7, is KAGVTQTPRYLIKTRGQQVTLSCSPISGHRSVSWYQQTPGQGLQFLFEYFSETQRNKGNFPGRFSGRQFSNSRSEMNVSTLELGDSALYLCASSSGLAGGYEQYFGPGTRLTVT.